This T cell receptor (beta chain) was sequenced during a study of CXCR3-negative and CXCR3-positive naive CD8 T cells. Regarding the study as a whole: More hydrophobic TRB CDR3s occurred in CXCR3-positive than in CXCR3-negative naive cells. With surface CD5 comparable between naive subsets, TCR strength was estimated using properties derived from the TRB CDR3.

Triplicate approximately 320,000-cell sorts were made of each CD8+ T cell subset. Details on this clonotype: Its antigen remains unknown.

The CDR3 sequence is 12 residues long. Germline loops: CDR1 SGHAT, CDR2 FQNNGV. UMI labels and 5' RACE were used to prepare the TRB cDNA libraries. For each CDR3 protein, TCRdb gives one entry from its re-call of the 5' RACE reads, without DNA. Found here are 90,000 to 100,000 distinct CDR3 sequences; the top ten clones hold approximately 1.7%. The source material was naive CXCR3- CD8+ T cells from blood. Subset given: CD45RO-CCR7+CD27+CD95- naive CD8+ T cells lacking CXCR3 (TNR3-). The source is a human donor in good health. Some clones in this sample may be carry-over from other donors' samples. The chain joins TRBV11-2 to TRBJ2-1. The CDR3 is CASSFMTPEQFF. Together with reference TRBV11-2 and TRBJ2-1, the CDR3 gives the full variable domain: EAGVAQSPRYKIIEKRQSVAFWCNPISGHATLYWYQQILGQGPKLLIQFQNNGVVDDSQLPKDRFSAERLKGVDSTLKIQPAKLEDSAVYLCASSFMTPEQFFGPGTRLTVL.